A selection of T cell receptor beta chains follows, all from one sample in a study of regulatory T cells in long-lasting Graves disease. In TCRdb, the multiplex PCR reads were re-called with MiXCR into one record per CDR3 protein. This table has about 660,000 distinct CDR3 sequences, 30% appearing once. The material sequenced was peripheral blood mononuclear cells (PBMCs), taken when the disease was refractory, from a patient treated with antithyroid drugs. The receptors shown here come from a female donor with Graves disease. The CDR3 runs from the conserved cysteine through the conserved F or W. Fields, in order: D gene, J gene, clone size, V gene, CDR3 DNA, CDR3 protein. A D gene is named only where the DNA matches it firmly. Expanded clones are given a class, and other clones once, few, many or no size at all.

d_call: TRBD1
j_call: TRBJ1-3
clone_size: few
v_call: TRBV19
cdr3_nt: TGTGCCAGTAGTCCGACAGGGTCGCCTTCTGGAAACACCATATATTTT
cdr3_aa: CASSPTGSPSGNTIYF

d_call: -
j_call: TRBJ2-1
clone_size: few
v_call: TRBV24-1
cdr3_nt: TGTGCCACCAGTGACCCACGTCGAGGGGGGCTCGATGAGCAGTTCTTC
cdr3_aa: CATSDPRRGGLDEQFF

d_call: -
j_call: TRBJ1-2
clone_size: -
v_call: TRBV5-6
cdr3_nt: TGTGCCAGCAGCTACGACAGAATCCGGCAGGGCTATGGCTACACCTTC
cdr3_aa: CASSYDRIRQGYGYTF

d_call: TRBD2
j_call: TRBJ2-5
clone_size: -
v_call: TRBV24-1
cdr3_nt: TGTGCCACCTCCCCCGGGACTAGCGGCCCTCATGGGGAGACCCAGTACTTC
cdr3_aa: CATSPGTSGPHGETQYF

d_call: TRBD1
j_call: TRBJ1-1
clone_size: -
v_call: TRBV29-1
cdr3_nt: TGCAGCGTTGGGACAGGGATGAGCATGAACACTGAAGCTTTCTTT
cdr3_aa: CSVGTGMSMNTEAFF

d_call: -
j_call: TRBJ1-2
clone_size: -
v_call: TRBV15
cdr3_nt: TGTGCCACCAGCAGAGATGACGGTGGAGTAAATGGCTACACCTTC
cdr3_aa: CATSRDDGGVNGYTF

d_call: -
j_call: TRBJ2-3
clone_size: -
v_call: TRBV5-1
cdr3_nt: TGCGCCAGCAGTCGGGACACCACAGATACGCAGTATTTT
cdr3_aa: CASSRDTTDTQYF

d_call: TRBD1
j_call: TRBJ1-2
clone_size: -
v_call: TRBV6-5
cdr3_nt: TGTGCCAGCAGTTACACCCGGACAGGGGGCACCTATGGCAACACCTTC
cdr3_aa: CASSYTRTGGTYGNTF

d_call: TRBD1
j_call: TRBJ1-1
clone_size: few
v_call: TRBV29-1
cdr3_nt: TGCAGCGTTTTGACAGGGATGAACACTGAAGCTTTCTTT
cdr3_aa: CSVLTGMNTEAFF

d_call: -
j_call: TRBJ2-2
clone_size: few
v_call: TRBV6-1
cdr3_nt: TGTGCCAGCAAAAGGACACAGGACACCGGGGAGCTGTTTTTT
cdr3_aa: CASKRTQDTGELFF

d_call: -
j_call: TRBJ2-5
clone_size: -
v_call: TRBV6-1
cdr3_nt: TGTGCCAGCAGTGAACTTGGGGGGACCCAGTACTTC
cdr3_aa: CASSELGGTQYF

d_call: -
j_call: TRBJ1-1
clone_size: -
v_call: TRBV2
cdr3_nt: TGTGCCAGCAGGTGGGGGATGAACACTGAAGCTTTCTTT
cdr3_aa: CASRWGMNTEAFF

d_call: -
j_call: TRBJ1-1
clone_size: -
v_call: TRBV10-3
cdr3_nt: TGTGCCATCAGTGAGTCATCGAGGGCTAGTGGCACTGAAGCTTTCTTT
cdr3_aa: CAISESSRASGTEAFF

d_call: TRBD2
j_call: TRBJ2-7
clone_size: few
v_call: TRBV6-2/TRBV6-3
cdr3_nt: TGTGCCAGCAGTTACCGATCCCCGGGACTAGGGGGTGGCGAGCAGTACTTC
cdr3_aa: CASSYRSPGLGGGEQYF

d_call: TRBD2
j_call: TRBJ2-2
clone_size: -
v_call: TRBV12-3/TRBV12-4
cdr3_nt: TGTGCCAGCAGGGGGACTAGCCAGAACACCGGGGAGCTGTTTTTT
cdr3_aa: CASRGTSQNTGELFF

d_call: -
j_call: TRBJ1-2
clone_size: many
v_call: TRBV28
cdr3_nt: TGTGCCAGCGGGAGGGGCTATGGCTACACCTTC
cdr3_aa: CASGRGYGYTF

d_call: -
j_call: TRBJ1-4
clone_size: many
v_call: TRBV28
cdr3_nt: TGTGCCAGCAGTTTTTTGACAGCTGGCACTAATGAAAAACTGTTTTTT
cdr3_aa: CASSFLTAGTNEKLFF

d_call: -
j_call: TRBJ2-7
clone_size: -
v_call: TRBV6-2/TRBV6-3
cdr3_nt: TGTGCCAGCGGAAGGGCCAGGGGAGGGGAGCAGTACTTC
cdr3_aa: CASGRARGGEQYF

d_call: -
j_call: TRBJ1-2
clone_size: -
v_call: TRBV6-5
cdr3_nt: TGTGCCAGCAGTTCAGAGTCTGGCTACACCTTC
cdr3_aa: CASSSESGYTF

d_call: -
j_call: TRBJ1-1
clone_size: few
v_call: TRBV5-1
cdr3_nt: TGCGCCAGCAGCGTGGGAGACAGAATCATGAACACTGAAGCTTTCTTT
cdr3_aa: CASSVGDRIMNTEAFF